This TCR beta chain comes out of a study of blood T cell repertoires in COVID-19. Overall study: Italy, Spain and the United States were the sources of the convalescent and acute COVID-19 samples.

Germline V CDR1 and CDR2: PRHDT, FYEKMQ (reference sequence). Trimming at V came to 5 bases and at J to 7 bases, leaving 11 bases not matched to a gene. This CDR3 contains 14 residues. Produced via immunoSEQ multiplex PCR; TCRdb's table is partial and in-frame only. The data contain roughly 69,000 clones, under 90% of them singletons. The gene calls are TRBV13 and TRBJ2-7, with TRBD2 matching 7 bases. Input material: peripheral blood. The sequence derives from a man in his forties or fifties with COVID-19, enrolled during active disease. CDR3 sequence: CASSQRTSLNEQYF. The CDR3 region has the DNA TGTGCCAGCAGCCAGAGGACTAGTTTGAATGAGCAGTACTTC.